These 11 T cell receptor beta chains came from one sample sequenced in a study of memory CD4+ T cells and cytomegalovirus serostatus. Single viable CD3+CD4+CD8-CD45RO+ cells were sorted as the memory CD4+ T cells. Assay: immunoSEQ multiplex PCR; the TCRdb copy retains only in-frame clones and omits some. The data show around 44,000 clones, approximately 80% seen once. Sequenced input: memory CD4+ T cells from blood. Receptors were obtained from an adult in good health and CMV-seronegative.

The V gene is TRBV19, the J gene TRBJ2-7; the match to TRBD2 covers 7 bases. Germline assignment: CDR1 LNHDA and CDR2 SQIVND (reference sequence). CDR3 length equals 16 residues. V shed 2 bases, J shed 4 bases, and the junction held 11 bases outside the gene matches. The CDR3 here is CASSIPGRTSGYEQYF. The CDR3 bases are TGTGCCAGTAGTATACCGGGGAGGACTAGTGGATACGAGCAGTACTTC.

The CDR3 protein is CASSLEQGSYNEQFF. The CDR3 DNA sequence: TGTGCCAGCAGCTTAGAACAAGGGTCCTACAATGAGCAGTTCTTC. This chain links TRBV7-2 with TRBJ2-1; D ambiguous. CDR3 length equals 15 residues. Germline loops: CDR1 SGHTA, CDR2 FQGNSA. V was clipped by 1 base and J by 1 base, with 8 bases between them.

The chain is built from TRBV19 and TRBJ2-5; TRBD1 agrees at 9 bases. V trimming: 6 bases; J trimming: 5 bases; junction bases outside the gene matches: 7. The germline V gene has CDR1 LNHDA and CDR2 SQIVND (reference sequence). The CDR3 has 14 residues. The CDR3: CASRDRGRGETQYF. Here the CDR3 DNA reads TGTGCCAGTAGGGACAGGGGCCGTGGGGAGACCCAGTACTTC.

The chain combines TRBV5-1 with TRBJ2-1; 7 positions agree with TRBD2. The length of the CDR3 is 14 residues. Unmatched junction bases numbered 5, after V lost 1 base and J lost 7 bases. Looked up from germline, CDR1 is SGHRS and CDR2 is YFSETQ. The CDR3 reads CASSLNAGRNEQFF. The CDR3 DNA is TGCGCCAGCAGCTTGAACGCCGGGAGGAATGAGCAGTTCTTC.

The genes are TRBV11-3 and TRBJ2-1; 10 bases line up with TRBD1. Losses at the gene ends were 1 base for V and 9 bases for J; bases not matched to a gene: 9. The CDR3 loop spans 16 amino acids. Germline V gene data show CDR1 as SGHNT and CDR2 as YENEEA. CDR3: CASSLADRGPFSEQFF. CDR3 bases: TGTGCCAGCAGCTTAGCCGACAGGGGGCCCTTCTCTGAGCAGTTCTTC.

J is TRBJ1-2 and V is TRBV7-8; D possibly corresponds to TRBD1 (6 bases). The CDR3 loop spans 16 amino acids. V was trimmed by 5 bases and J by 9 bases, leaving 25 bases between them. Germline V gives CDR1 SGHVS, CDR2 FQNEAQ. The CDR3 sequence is CASSPPVAGARRSYTF. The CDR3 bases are TGTGCCAGCAGCCCTCCGGTGGCGGGGGCGCGCCGGAGCTACACCTTC.

CDR3: CASRTSGSLDTQYF. CDR3 DNA sequence: TGTGCCAGCCGGACTAGCGGGAGTTTAGATACGCAGTATTTT. The chain joins TRBV7-9 to TRBJ2-3; 13 bases are shared with TRBD2. J was trimmed by 5 bases and V by 8 bases; bases with no gene match: 4. The V gene's germline CDR1 is SEHNR and CDR2 FQNEAQ (reference sequence). The CDR3 consists of 14 residues.

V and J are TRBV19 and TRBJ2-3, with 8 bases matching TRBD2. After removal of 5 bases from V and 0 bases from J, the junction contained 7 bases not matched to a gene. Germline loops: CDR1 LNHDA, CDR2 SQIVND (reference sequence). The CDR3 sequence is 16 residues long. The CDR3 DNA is TGTGCCAGTAGTCGCGGACTAGCCCTAAGCACAGATACGCAGTATTTT. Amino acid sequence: CASSRGLALSTDTQYF.

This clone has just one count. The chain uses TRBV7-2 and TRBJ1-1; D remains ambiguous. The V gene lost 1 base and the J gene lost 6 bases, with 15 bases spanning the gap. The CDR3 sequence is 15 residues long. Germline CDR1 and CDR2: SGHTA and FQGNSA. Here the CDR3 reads CASSLESPGLSEAFF. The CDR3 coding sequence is TGTGCCAGCAGCTTAGAAAGTCCTGGGCTCTCTGAAGCTTTCTTT.

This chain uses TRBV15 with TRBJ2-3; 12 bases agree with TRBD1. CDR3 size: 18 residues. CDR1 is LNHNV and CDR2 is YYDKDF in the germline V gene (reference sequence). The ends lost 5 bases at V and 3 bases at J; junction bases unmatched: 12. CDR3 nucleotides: TGTGCCACCAGCCGGGGGACAGGGGGCGGCCCCGGGACAGATACGCAGTATTTT. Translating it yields CATSRGTGGGPGTDTQYF.

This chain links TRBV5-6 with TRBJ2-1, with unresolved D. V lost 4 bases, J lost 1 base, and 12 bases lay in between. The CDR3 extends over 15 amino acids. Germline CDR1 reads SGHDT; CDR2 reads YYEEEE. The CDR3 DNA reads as TGTGCCAGCAGCCGACATACGGGTTCCTACAATGAGCAGTTCTTC. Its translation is CASSRHTGSYNEQFF.